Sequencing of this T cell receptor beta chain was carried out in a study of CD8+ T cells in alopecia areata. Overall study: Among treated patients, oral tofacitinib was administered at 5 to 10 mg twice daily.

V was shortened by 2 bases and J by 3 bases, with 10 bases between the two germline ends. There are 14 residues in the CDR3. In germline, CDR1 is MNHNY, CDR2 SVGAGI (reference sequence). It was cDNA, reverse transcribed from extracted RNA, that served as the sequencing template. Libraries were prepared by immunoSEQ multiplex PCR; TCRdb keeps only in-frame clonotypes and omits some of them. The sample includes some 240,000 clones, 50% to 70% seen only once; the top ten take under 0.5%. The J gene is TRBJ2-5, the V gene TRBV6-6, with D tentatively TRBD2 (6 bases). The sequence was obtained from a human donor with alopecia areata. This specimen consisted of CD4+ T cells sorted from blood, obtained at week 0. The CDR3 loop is CASSYGGTKETQYF. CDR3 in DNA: TGTGCCAGCAGTTACGGGGGGACGAAAGAGACCCAGTACTTC.